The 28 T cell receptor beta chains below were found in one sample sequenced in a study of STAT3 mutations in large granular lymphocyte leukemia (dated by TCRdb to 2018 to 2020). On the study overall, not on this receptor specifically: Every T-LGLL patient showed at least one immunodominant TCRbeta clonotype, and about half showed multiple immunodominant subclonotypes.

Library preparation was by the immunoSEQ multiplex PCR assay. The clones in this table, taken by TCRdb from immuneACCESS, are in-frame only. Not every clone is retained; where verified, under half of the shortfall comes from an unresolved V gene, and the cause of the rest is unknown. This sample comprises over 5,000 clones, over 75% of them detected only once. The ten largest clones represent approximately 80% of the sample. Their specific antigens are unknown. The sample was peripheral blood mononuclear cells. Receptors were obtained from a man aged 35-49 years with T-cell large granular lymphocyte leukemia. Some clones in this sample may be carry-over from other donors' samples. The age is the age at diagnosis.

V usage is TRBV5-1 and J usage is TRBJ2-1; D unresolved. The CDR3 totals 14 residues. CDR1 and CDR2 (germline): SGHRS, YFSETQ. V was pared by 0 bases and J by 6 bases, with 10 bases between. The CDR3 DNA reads TGCGCCAGCAGCTTGGAAGGGTGGGGCAATGAGCAGTTCTTC. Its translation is CASSLEGWGNEQFF.

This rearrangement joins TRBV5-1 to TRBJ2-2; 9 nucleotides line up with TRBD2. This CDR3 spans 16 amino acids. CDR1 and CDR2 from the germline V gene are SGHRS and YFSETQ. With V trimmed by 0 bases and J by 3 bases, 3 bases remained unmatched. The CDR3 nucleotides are TGCGCCAGCAGCTTGGGTAGCGGGAGTTACACCGGGGAGCTGTTTTTT. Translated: CASSLGSGSYTGELFF.

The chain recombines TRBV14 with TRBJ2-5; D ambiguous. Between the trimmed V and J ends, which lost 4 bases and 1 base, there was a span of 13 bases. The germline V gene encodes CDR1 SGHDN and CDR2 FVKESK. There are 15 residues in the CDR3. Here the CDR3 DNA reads TGTGCCAGCAGCCCGCACCGACTTCGCCAAGAGACCCAGTACTTC. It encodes CASSPHRLRQETQYF.

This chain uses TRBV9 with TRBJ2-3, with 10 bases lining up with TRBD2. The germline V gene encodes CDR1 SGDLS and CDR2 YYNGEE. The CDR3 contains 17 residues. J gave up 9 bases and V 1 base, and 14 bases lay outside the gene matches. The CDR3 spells CASSVNPSGREGGTQYF. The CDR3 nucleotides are TGTGCCAGCAGCGTAAACCCTAGCGGGAGAGAGGGGGGAACGCAGTATTTT.

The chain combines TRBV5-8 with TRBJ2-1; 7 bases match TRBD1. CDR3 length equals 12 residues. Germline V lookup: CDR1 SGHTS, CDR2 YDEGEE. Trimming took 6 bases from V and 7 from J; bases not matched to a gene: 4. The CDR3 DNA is TGTGCCAGCACGACAGGGTGGAATGAGCAGTTCTTC. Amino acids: CASTTGWNEQFF.

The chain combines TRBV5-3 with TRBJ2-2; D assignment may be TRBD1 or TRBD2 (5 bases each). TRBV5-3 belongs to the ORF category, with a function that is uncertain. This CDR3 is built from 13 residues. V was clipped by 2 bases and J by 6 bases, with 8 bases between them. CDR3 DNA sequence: TGTGCCAGAAGCTTCCGGGGCCCCGGGGAGCTGTTTTTT. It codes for CARSFRGPGELFF.

The CDR3 loop reads CASSPVRSGNTIYF. The CDR3 bases are TGTGCCAGCAGCCCCGTCCGCTCTGGAAACACCATATATTTT. This chain links TRBV9 with TRBJ1-3, with D unresolved. Germline assignment: CDR1 SGDLS and CDR2 YYNGEE. The CDR3 length is 14 residues. V lost 4 bases, J lost 0 bases, and 8 bases lay in between.

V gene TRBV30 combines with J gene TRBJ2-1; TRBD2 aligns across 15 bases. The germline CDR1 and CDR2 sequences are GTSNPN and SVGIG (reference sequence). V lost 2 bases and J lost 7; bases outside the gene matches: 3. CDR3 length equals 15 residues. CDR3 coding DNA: TGTGCCTGGAGTCCCGGACTAGCGGGAGGGAATGAGCAGTTCTTC. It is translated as CAWSPGLAGGNEQFF.

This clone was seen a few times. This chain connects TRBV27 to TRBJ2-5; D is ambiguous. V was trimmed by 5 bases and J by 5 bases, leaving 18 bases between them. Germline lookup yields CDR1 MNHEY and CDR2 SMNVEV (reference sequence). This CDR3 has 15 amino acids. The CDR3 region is CASSARHFPGETQYF. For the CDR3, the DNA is TGTGCCAGCAGTGCAAGACACTTCCCCGGTGAGACCCAGTACTTC.

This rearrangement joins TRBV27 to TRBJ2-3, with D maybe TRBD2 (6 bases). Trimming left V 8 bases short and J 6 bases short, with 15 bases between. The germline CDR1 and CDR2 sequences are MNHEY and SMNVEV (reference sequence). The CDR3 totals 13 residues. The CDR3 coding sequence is TGTGCCAGCCGGGGGTACACGGGCGATACGCAGTATTTT. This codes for CASRGYTGDTQYF.

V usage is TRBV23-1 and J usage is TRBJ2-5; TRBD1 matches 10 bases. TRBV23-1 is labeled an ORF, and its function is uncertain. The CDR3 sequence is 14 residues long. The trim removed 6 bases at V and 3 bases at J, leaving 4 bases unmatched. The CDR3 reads CASSGTGEKETQYF. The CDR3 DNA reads TGCGCCAGCAGCGGGACAGGGGAGAAAGAGACCCAGTACTTC.

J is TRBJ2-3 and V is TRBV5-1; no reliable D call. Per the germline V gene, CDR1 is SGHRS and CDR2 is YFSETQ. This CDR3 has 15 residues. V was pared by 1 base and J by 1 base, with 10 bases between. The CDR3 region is CASSLSLRGTDTQYF. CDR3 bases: TGCGCCAGCAGCTTGAGCCTCCGGGGCACAGATACGCAGTATTTT.

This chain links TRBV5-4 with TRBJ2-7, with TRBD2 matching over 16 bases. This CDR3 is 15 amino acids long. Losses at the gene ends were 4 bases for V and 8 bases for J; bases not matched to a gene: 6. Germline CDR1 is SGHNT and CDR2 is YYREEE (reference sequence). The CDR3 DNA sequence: TGTGCCAGCAGCGGTGGGACTAGCGGGAGGGACCAGCAGTACTTC. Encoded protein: CASSGGTSGRDQQYF.

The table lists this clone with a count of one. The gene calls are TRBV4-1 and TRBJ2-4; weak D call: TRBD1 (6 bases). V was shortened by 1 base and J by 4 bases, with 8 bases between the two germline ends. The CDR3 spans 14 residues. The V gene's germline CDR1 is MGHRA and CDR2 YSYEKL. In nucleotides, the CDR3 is TGCGCCAGCAGCCAAGCGGACAGTAAAAACATTCAGTACTTC. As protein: CASSQADSKNIQYF.

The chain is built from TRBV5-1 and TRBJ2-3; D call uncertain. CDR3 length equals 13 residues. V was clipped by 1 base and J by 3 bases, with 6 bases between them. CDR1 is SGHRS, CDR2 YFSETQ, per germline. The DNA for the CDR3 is TGCGCCAGCAGCTTGCCTCCAACAGATACGCAGTATTTT. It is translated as CASSLPPTDTQYF.

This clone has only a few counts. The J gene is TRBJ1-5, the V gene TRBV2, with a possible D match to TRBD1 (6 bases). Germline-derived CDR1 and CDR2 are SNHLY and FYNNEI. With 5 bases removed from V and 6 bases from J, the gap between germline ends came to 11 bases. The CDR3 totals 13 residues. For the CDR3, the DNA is TGTGCCAGCAGTTCAGGGGTTGTTCAGCCCCAGCATTTT. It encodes CASSSGVVQPQHF.

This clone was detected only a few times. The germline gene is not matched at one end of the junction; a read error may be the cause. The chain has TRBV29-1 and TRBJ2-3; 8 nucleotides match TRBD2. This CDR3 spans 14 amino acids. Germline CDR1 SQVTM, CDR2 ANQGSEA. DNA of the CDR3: TGCAGCGTAGAAGCGGGAGCTCTATGGGATACGCAGTATTTT. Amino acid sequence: CSVEAGALWDTQYF.

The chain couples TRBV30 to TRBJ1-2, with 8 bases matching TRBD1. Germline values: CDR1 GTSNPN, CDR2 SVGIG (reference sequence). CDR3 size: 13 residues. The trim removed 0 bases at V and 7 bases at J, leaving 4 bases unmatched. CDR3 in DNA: TGTGCCTGGAGTGTAGGACAGGGCGGTGGCTACACCTTC. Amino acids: CAWSVGQGGGYTF.

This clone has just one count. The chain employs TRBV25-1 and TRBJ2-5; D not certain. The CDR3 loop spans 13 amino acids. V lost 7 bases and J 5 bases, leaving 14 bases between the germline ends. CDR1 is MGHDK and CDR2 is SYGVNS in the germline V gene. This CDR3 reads CASNSLGSETQYF. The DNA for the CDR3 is TGTGCCAGCAACTCACTCGGGTCGGAGACCCAGTACTTC.

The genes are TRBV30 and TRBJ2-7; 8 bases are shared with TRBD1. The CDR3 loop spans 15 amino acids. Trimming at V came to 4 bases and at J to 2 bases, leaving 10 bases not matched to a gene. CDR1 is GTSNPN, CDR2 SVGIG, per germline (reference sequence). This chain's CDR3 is CAWNSRDRPTYEQYF. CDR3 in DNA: TGTGCCTGGAATTCCCGGGACAGGCCAACCTACGAGCAGTACTTC. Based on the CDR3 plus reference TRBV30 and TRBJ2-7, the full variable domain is SQTIHQWPATLVQPVGSPLSLECTVEGTSNPNLYWYRQAAGRGLQLLFYSVGIGQISSEVPQNLSASRPQDRQFILSSKKLLLSDSGFYLCAWNSRDRPTYEQYFGPGTRLTVT.

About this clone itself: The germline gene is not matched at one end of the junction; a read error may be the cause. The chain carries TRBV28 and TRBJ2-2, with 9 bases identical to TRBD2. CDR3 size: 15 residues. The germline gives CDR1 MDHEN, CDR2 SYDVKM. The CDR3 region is CASRFGLASNGELFF. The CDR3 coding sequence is TGTGCCAGCCGTTTCGGACTAGCGTCAAACGGGGAGCTGTTTTTT.

Written as DNA, the CDR3 is TGTGCCAGCAGTTTAAGGGGACAAGAGACCCAGTACTTC. Its translation: CASSLRGQETQYF. The rearrangement uses TRBV27 and TRBJ2-5, with a weak D call TRBD1 (5 bases). V was cut by 2 bases and J by 2 bases, with 6 bases left in between. This CDR3 is built from 13 residues. Germline V lookup: CDR1 MNHEY, CDR2 SMNVEV (reference sequence).

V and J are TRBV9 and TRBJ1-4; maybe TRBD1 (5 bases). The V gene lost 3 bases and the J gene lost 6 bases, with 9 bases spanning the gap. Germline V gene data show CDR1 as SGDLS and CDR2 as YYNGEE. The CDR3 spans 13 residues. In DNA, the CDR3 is TGTGCCAGCAGCGCCGCGGGGGATGAAAAACTGTTTTTT. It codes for CASSAAGDEKLFF.

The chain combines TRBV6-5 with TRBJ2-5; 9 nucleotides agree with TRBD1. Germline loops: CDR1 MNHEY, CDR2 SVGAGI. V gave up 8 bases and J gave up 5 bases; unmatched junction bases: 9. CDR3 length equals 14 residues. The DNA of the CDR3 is TGTGCCAGCCGGGACAGGGTGTTTCTCGAGACCCAGTACTTC. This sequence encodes CASRDRVFLETQYF.

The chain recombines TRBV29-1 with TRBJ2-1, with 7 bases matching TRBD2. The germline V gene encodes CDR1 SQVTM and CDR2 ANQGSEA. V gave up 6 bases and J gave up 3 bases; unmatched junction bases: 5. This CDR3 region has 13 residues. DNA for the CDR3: TGCAGCGTGCGGGAGTCCGTCTACAATGAGCAGTTCTTC. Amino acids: CSVRESVYNEQFF.

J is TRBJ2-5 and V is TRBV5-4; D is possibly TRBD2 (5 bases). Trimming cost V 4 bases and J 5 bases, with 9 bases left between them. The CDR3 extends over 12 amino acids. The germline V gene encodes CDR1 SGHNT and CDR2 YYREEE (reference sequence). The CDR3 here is CASSGSGETQYF. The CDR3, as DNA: TGTGCCAGCAGCGGGAGCGGTGAGACCCAGTACTTC.

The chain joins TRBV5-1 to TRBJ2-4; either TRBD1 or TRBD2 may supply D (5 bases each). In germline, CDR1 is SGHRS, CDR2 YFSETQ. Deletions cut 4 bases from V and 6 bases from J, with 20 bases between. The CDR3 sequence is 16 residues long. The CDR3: CASSRQVGEGVNIQYF. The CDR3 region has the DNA TGCGCCAGCAGCCGTCAAGTGGGGGAAGGAGTAAACATTCAGTACTTC. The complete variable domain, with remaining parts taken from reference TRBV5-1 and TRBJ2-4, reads KAGVTQTPRYLIKTRGQQVTLSCSPISGHRSVSWYQQTPGQGLQFLFEYFSETQRNKGNFPGRFSGRQFSNSRSEMNVSTLELGDSALYLCASSRQVGEGVNIQYFGAGTRLSVL.

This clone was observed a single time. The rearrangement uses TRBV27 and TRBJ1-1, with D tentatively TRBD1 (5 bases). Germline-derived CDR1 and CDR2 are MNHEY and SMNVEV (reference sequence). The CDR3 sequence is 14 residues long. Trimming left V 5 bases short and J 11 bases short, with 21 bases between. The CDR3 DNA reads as TGTGCCAGCAGTGCGAACCGGGACCGTCTTCGGGCTTTCTTT. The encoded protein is CASSANRDRLRAFF.